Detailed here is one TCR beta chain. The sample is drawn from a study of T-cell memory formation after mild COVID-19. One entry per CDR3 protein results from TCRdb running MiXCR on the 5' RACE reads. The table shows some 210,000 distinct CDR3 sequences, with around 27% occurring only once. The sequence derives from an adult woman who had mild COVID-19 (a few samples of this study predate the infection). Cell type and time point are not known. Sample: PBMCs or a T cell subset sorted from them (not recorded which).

The CDR3, as DNA: TGTGCCAGCAGACCGGAGGGGACTGACTACTGGAACGAGCAGTACTTC. As protein: CASRPEGTDYWNEQYF. V is TRBV5-5 and J is TRBJ2-7; D is possibly TRBD2 (6 bases). V dropped 5 bases and J dropped 5 bases, with 23 bases sitting between them. This CDR3 spans 16 amino acids. CDR1 is SGHKS and CDR2 is YYEKEE in the germline V gene (reference sequence).